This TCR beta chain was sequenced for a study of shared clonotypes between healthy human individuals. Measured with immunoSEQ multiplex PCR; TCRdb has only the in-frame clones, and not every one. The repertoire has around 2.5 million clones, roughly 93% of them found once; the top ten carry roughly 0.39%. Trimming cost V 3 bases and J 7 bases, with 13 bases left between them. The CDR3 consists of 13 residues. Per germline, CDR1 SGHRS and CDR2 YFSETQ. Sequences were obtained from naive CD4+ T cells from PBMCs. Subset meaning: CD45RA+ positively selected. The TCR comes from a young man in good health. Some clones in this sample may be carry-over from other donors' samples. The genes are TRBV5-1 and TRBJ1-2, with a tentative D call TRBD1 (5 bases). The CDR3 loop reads CASSSGPLSGYTF. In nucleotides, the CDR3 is TGCGCCAGCAGCTCGGGACCCTTAAGTGGCTACACCTTC.